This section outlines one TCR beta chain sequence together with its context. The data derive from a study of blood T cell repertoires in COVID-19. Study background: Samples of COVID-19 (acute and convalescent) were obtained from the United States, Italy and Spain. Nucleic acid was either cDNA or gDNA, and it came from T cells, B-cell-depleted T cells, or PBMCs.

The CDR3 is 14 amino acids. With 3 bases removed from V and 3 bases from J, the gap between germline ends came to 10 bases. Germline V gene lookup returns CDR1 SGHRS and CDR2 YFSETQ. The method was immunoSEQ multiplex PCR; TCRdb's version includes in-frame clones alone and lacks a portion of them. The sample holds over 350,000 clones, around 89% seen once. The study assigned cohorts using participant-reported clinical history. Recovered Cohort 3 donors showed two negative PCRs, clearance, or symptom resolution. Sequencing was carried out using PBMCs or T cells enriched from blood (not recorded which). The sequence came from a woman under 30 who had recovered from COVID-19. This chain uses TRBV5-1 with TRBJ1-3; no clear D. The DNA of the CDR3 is TGCGCCAGCAGCTATGGTAGTGGTGGAAACACCATATATTTT. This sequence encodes CASSYGSGGNTIYF.